This T cell receptor (beta chain) comes out of a study of blood T cell repertoires in COVID-19. Study background: T cells, B-cell-depleted T cells, or PBMCs provided the cDNA or gDNA that served as material.

V lost 4 bases and J lost 4; bases outside the gene matches: 11. Per germline, CDR1 SGHDT and CDR2 YYEEEE. This CDR3 has 16 residues. The method was immunoSEQ multiplex PCR; TCRdb's version includes in-frame clones alone and lacks a portion of them. The sample includes fewer than 300,000 clones, roughly 85% of them seen just once. V usage is TRBV5-6 and J usage is TRBJ2-1, with 7 bases aligning to TRBD2. This TCR was recovered from a woman in her late teens or twenties with acute or convalescent COVID-19. Sequencing was performed on peripheral blood. The CDR3 DNA is TGTGCCAGCAGCCTCGAGCGGGATTCCGATTACAATGAGCAGTTCTTC. Translated, it gives CASSLERDSDYNEQFF.